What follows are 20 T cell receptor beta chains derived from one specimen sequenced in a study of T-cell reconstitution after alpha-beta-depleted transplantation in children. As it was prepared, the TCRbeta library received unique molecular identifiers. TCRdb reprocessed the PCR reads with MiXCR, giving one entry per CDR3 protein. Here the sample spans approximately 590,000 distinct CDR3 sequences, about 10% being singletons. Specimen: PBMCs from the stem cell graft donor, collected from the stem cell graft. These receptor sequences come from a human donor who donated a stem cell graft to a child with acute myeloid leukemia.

CDR3: CAWSDRNSPLHF. The CDR3 coding sequence is TGTGCCTGGAGTGATCGGAATTCACCCCTCCACTTT. V is TRBV30 and J is TRBJ1-6; D is unclear. V lost 1 base to trimming and J lost 7 bases, with 5 bases between them. The CDR3 has 12 residues. Germline V lookup: CDR1 GTSNPN, CDR2 SVGIG (reference sequence). Using reference TRBV30 and TRBJ1-6 for the parts outside the CDR3, the full variable domain is SQTIHQWPATLVQPVGSPLSLECTVEGTSNPNLYWYRQAAGRGLQLLFYSVGIGQISSEVPQNLSASRPQDRQFILSSKKLLLSDSGFYLCAWSDRNSPLHFGNGTRLTVT.

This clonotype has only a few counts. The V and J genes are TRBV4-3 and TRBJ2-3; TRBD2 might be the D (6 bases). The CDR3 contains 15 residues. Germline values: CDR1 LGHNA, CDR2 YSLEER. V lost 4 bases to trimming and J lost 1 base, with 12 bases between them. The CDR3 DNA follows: TGCGCCAGCAGCCTAGCCGTAGCGGGCACAGATACGCAGTATTTT. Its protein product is CASSLAVAGTDTQYF.

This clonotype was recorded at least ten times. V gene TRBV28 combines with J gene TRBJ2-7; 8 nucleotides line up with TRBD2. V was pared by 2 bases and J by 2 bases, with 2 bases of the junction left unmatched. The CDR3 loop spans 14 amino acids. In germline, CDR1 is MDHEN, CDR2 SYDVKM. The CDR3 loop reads CASSLGTRPYEQYF. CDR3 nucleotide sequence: TGTGCCAGCAGTTTAGGGACTAGGCCCTACGAGCAGTACTTC.

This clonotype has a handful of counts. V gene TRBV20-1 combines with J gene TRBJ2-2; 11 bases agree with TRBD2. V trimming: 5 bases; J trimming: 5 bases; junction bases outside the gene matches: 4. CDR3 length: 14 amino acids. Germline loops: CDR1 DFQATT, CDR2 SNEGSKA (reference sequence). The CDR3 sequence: CSAAWTSGTGELFF. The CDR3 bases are TGCAGTGCTGCCTGGACTAGCGGGACCGGGGAGCTGTTTTTT.

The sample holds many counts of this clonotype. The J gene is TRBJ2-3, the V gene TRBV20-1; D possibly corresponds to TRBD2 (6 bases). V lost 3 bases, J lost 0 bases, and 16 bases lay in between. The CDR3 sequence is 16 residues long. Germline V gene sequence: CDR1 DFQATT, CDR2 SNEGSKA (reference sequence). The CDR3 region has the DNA TGCAGTGCTAGCCCCCGAGGACGGGAGAGCACAGATACGCAGTATTTT. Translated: CSASPRGRESTDTQYF.

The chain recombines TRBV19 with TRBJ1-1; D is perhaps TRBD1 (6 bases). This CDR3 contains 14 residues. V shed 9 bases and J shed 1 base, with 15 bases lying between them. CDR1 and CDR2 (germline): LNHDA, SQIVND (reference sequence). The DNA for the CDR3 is TGTGCCAGCACCAATTTAGGGGGGAACACTGAAGCTTTCTTT. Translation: CASTNLGGNTEAFF.

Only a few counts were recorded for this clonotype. The CDR3 region is CSVGYRVSNEQFF. CDR3 DNA sequence: TGCAGCGTTGGATACAGGGTCAGCAATGAGCAGTTCTTC. The chain carries TRBV29-1 and TRBJ2-1; D perhaps matches TRBD1 (6 bases). The CDR3 extends over 13 amino acids. Trimming took 4 bases from V and 6 from J, leaving 13 bases between them. From germline, CDR1 is SQVTM and CDR2 ANQGSEA.

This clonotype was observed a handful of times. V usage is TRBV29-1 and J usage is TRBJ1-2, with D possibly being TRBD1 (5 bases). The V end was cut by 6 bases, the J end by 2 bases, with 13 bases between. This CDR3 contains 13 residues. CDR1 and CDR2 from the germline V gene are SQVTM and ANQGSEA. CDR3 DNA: TGCAGCGTCCTGGGGGGAGGCAACTATGGCTACACCTTC. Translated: CSVLGGGNYGYTF.

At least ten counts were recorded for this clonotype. Here the CDR3 reads CASSNPRGLSLNEQFF. The DNA for the CDR3 is TGTGCCAGCAGTAACCCGCGGGGACTCTCTCTCAATGAGCAGTTCTTC. The V and J genes are TRBV12-3 or TRBV12-4 and TRBJ2-1, with D maybe TRBD2 (6 bases). The V end lost 5 bases, the J end lost 6 bases, and 20 bases lay between the germline ends. This CDR3 has 16 amino acids.

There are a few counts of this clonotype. The CDR3 DNA follows: TGTGCCACCAGCAGACGACTCGCGGGCTCCCAAGCCTACGAGCAGTACTTC. Protein: CATSRRLAGSQAYEQYF. The rearrangement uses TRBV15 and TRBJ2-7; D is perhaps TRBD2 (5 bases). V was cut by 2 bases and J by 2 bases, with 19 bases left in between. Looked up from germline, CDR1 is LNHNV and CDR2 is YYDKDF (reference sequence). CDR3 length: 17 amino acids.

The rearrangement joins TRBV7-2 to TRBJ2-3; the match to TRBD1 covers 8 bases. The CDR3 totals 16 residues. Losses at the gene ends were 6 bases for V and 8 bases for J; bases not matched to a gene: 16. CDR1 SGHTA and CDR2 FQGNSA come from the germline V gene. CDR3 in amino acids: CASRSGQGAMEGTQYF. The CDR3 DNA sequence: TGTGCCAGCAGGTCCGGGCAGGGGGCCATGGAAGGTACGCAGTATTTT.

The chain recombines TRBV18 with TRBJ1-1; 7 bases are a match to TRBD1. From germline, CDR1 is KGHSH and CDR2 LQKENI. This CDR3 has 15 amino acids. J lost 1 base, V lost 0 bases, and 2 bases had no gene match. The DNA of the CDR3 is TGTGCCAGCTCACCACCAGGGGGCACGAACACTGAAGCTTTCTTT. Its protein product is CASSPPGGTNTEAFF.

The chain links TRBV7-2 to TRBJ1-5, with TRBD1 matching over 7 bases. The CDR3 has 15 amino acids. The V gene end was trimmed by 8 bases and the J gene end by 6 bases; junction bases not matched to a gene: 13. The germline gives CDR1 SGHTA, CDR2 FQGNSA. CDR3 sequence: CASGGEQGRGQPQHF. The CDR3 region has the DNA TGTGCCAGCGGGGGGGAACAGGGGCGAGGTCAGCCCCAGCATTTT.

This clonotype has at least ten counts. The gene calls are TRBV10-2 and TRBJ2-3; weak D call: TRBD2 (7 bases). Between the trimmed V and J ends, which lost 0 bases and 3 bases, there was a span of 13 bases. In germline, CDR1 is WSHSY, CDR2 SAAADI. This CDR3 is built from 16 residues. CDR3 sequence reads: CASSESSGGGTDTQYF. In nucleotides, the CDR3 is TGCGCCAGCAGTGAGTCCTCGGGGGGCGGGACAGATACGCAGTATTTT.

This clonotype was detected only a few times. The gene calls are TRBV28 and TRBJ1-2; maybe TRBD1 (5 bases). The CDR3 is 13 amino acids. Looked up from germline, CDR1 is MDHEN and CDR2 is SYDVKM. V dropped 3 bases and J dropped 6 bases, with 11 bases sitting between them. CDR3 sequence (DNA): TGTGCCAGCAGTTTGAACAGGAACCATGGCTACACCTTC. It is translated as CASSLNRNHGYTF.

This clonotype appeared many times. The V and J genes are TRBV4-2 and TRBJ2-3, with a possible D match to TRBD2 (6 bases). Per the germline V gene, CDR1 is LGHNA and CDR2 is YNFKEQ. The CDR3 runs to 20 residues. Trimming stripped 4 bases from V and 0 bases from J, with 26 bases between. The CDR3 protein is CASSPSGGRRAVSSTDTQYF. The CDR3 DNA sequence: TGTGCCAGCAGCCCAAGTGGGGGGAGAAGAGCGGTTTCTAGCACAGATACGCAGTATTTT.

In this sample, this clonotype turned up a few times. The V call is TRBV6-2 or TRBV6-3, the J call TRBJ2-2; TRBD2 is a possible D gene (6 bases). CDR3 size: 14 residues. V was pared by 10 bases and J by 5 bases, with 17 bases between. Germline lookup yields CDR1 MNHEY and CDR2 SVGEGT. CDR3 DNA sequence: TGTGCCACAAAAAGGAAGGGAGGTACCGGGGAGCTGTTTTTT. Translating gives CATKRKGGTGELFF.

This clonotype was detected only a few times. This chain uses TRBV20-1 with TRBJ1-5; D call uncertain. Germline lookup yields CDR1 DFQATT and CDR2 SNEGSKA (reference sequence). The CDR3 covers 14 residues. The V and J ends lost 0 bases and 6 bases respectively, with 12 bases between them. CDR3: CSARDLGSAQPQHF. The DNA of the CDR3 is TGCAGTGCTAGAGATTTAGGGTCGGCTCAGCCCCAGCATTTT.

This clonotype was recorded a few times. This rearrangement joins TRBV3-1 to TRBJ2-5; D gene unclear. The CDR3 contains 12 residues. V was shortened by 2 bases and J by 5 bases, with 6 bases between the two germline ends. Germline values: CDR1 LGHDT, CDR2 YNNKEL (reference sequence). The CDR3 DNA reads TGTGCCAGCAGCCAATCTGTTGAGACCCAGTACTTC. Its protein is CASSQSVETQYF.

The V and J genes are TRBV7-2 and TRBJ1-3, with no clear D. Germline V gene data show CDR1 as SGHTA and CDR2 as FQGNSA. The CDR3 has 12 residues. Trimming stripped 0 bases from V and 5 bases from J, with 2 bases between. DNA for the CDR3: TGTGCCAGCAGCTTAGCGCGAAACACCATATATTTT. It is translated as CASSLARNTIYF.